The T cell receptor beta chain under discussion was sequenced for a study of cytomegalovirus exposure and HLA in healthy donors. Germline assignment: CDR1 LNHDA and CDR2 SQIVND (reference sequence). The CDR3 totals 18 residues. Trimming left V 4 bases short and J 2 bases short, with 21 bases between. The table came from immunoSEQ multiplex PCR; TCRdb's copy has only in-frame clones and leaves some out. The sample shows about 150,000 clones, 86% of them seen only once. Study observations and caveats: The CMV antigen specificity of a few CMV-associated chains was confirmed through in vitro analysis.

To note about this clone: Antigen specificity is unknown.

The chain has TRBV19 and TRBJ2-1; tentatively, D is TRBD1 (5 bases). This TCR derives from a human donor in good health. Sequenced: PBMCs. The CDR3 loop is CASSTLRGAVGTYNEQFF. The CDR3 DNA follows: TGTGCCAGTAGTACCCTGCGTGGGGCAGTAGGAACCTACAATGAGCAGTTCTTC.